This TCR beta chain comes out of a study of CD8+ T cells in alopecia areata. Across the study: Twice a day, 5 to 10 mg of oral tofacitinib was administered to treated patients. Treatment with tofacitinib (6 to 18 months) was followed by 6 months off drug. Study-level points and caveats: Against the mouse data, patients shared TCRs less clearly, possibly for HLA reasons. Clonality in lesional scalp, especially alopecia totalis/universalis, exceeded that of normal scalp.

Extracted RNA was reverse transcribed into cDNA, the sequencing template. Here immunoSEQ multiplex PCR was the method, and the copy in TCRdb shows in-frame clones only, minus some. The top ten hold roughly 1.2% of the sample, which has more than 200,000 clones, roughly two thirds seen once. A note on this clone: Its antigen is undetermined.

The clonotype was recovered from a human donor with alopecia areata. Sequenced here: CD4+ T cells sorted from blood, sampled at week 0.

CDR3 amino acids: CASSVGQGRETQYF. The CDR3, as DNA: TGTGCCAGCAGCGTTGGACAGGGCAGGGAGACCCAGTACTTC. The chain combines TRBV9 with TRBJ2-5, with 8 bases lining up with TRBD1. The CDR3 covers 14 residues. Germline-derived CDR1 and CDR2 are SGDLS and YYNGEE. The V segment lost 2 bases and the J segment 5 bases; nucleotides outside the gene matches: 5. The whole variable domain, filled in from reference TRBV9 and TRBJ2-5, reads DSGVTQTPKHLITATGQRVTLRCSPRSGDLSVYWYQQSLDQGLQFLIQYYNGEERAKGNILERFSAQQFPDLHSELNLSSLELGDSALYFCASSVGQGRETQYFGPGTRLLVL.